The source of this TCR beta chain is a study of blood T cells in healthy people across ages. About the research overall: Template switching picked up about one barcoded beta molecule for each two T cells.

PCR was performed a second time for roughly 6 to 12 cycles using a sample-barcoded 5' primer and a J-beta primer mix. A template-switch adaptor containing 12 random nucleotides labeled each cDNA molecule. TCRdb re-analysed the 5' RACE reads in MiXCR, keeping a single row per CDR3 protein. Of about 580,000 distinct CDR3 sequences in the sample, around half were seen once. Study-wide results and limits: More naive CD4+ cells and higher diversity were found in long-lived than in aged donors.

This clonotype was found many times. Its target is unknown. Germline values: CDR1 SEHNR, CDR2 FQNEAQ (reference sequence). The CDR3 sequence is 13 residues long. Trimming shortened V by 3 bases and J by 2 bases, and 7 bases separated the two germline ends. The V and J genes are TRBV7-9 and TRBJ2-5; maybe TRBD1 (6 bases). This receptor was taken from an elderly man in good health. The sequenced material came from blood. CDR3 nucleotide sequence: TGTGCCAGCAGCTTTGGACAGCAAGAGACCCAGTACTTC. This sequence encodes CASSFGQQETQYF.